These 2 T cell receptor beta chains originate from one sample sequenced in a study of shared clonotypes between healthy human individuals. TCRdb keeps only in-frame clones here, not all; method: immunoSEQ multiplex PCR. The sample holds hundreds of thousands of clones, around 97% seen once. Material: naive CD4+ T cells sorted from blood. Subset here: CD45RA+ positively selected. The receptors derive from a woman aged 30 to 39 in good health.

As DNA, the CDR3 is TGTGCCAGCAGCCCCGGGCACACTGAAGCTTTCTTT. This codes for CASSPGHTEAFF. This rearrangement joins TRBV7-9 to TRBJ1-1, with no clear D. V shed 5 bases and J shed 3 bases, with 7 bases lying between them. The CDR3 runs 12 residues. CDR1 and CDR2 from the germline V gene are SEHNR and FQNEAQ (reference sequence).

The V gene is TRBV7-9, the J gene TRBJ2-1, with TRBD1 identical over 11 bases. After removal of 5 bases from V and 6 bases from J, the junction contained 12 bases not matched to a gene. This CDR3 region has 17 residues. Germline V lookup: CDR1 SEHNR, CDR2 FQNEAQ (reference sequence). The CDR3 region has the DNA TGTGCCAGCAGCAAAACCGGGACAGGGGGTAACAGCAATGAGCAGTTCTTC. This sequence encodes CASSKTGTGGNSNEQFF.